This TCR beta chain was documented in a study of CD8 T cells in Susac syndrome. Points from the study as a whole: The number of individuals included in the study's TCR sequencing and HLA analysis was acknowledged as relatively small.

Germline V gives CDR1 KGHSH, CDR2 LQKENI. Trimming cost V 2 bases and J 1 base, with 12 bases left between them. The CDR3 totals 15 residues. The RNA input was about 0.5 to 1 ug, and it was reverse transcribed with random hexamers. Amplification of TCR beta CDR3 was carried out by immunoSEQ multiplex PCR, which covered 54 Vbeta and 13 Jbeta segments. TCRdb re-called the immunoSEQ multiplex PCR reads through MiXCR, storing one row per CDR3 protein. The sample holds 150,000 to 180,000 distinct CDR3 sequences; 85% to 95% are singletons and the top ten take around 0.15%. Notes on this clonotype: Its antigen is unknown.

Sequences were obtained from CD4+ T cells from PBMCs. The clonotype was recovered from a human donor with Susac syndrome. The chain recombines TRBV18 with TRBJ2-7; D assignment may be TRBD1 or TRBD2 (5 bases each). The CDR3 loop is CASSPARDGSYEQYF. As DNA, the CDR3 is TGTGCCAGCTCACCAGCCCGGGACGGGTCCTACGAGCAGTACTTC.